This T cell receptor beta chain comes out of a study of cytomegalovirus exposure and HLA in healthy donors. Findings and limits, study-wide: TCR beta V- and J-gene trimming was later associated with a missense DCLRE1C variant. Across donors, presence/absence analyses took sequencing depth to be roughly uniform.

Vbeta (60) and Jbeta (13) primers were used in the PCR. Sequencing used immunoSEQ multiplex PCR; TCRdb keeps in-frame clones, though not all of them. The sample lists some 86,000 clones, about four fifths occurring once. As for this clone: Its antigen is currently unknown.

The CDR3 totals 15 residues. Germline CDR1 reads SNHLY; CDR2 reads FYNNEI. After removal of 8 bases from V and 3 bases from J, the junction contained 8 bases not matched to a gene. The sequence derives from a middle-aged woman in good health and CMV-seropositive. Sequencing was carried out using PBMCs. The genes are TRBV2 and TRBJ1-3, with TRBD1 matching 9 bases. The CDR3 region has the DNA TGTGCCAGCTCCGAACAGGGGGCTAGTGGAAACACCATATATTTT. Its translation: CASSEQGASGNTIYF.